This T cell receptor beta chain came from a study of T cells after posttransplantation cyclophosphamide. This clone was seen at least ten times. Germline CDR1 is LNHDA and CDR2 is SQIVND (reference sequence). The germline V and J ends were trimmed by 6 bases and 0 bases, with 8 bases remaining between them. CDR3 length: 13 amino acids. Repertoires were generated with immunoSEQ multiplex PCR, while TCRdb's copy carries only in-frame clones and drops some. The table lists about 38,000 clones, with no singletons. This receptor was taken from a man younger than 40 in good health and a related stem cell transplant donor. The sequenced material came from PBMCs. This chain links TRBV19 with TRBJ1-1; no reliable D call. This chain's CDR3 is CASSSTVNTEAFF. The CDR3 nucleotides are TGTGCCAGTAGCTCTACAGTGAACACTGAAGCTTTCTTT.